These 6 T cell receptor beta chains were all obtained from the same sample, sequenced in a study of blood T cell repertoires in COVID-19. Libraries were prepared by immunoSEQ multiplex PCR; TCRdb keeps only in-frame clonotypes and omits some of them. The data contain approximately 390,000 clones, over 75% of them singletons. The sequenced sample consisted of PBMCs or T cells enriched from blood (not recorded which). These receptors were collected from a woman aged 40 to 55 with acute COVID-19.

This chain uses TRBV11-2 with TRBJ2-7; D unclear. The CDR3 covers 12 residues. Per germline, CDR1 SGHAT and CDR2 FQNNGV. The ends were cut back, 1 base at V and 5 bases at J, with 6 bases in the middle. The CDR3 sequence: CASSLGEDEQYF. The DNA for the CDR3 is TGTGCCAGCAGCTTAGGTGAGGACGAGCAGTACTTC.

The chain joins TRBV5-4 to TRBJ2-7; 9 nucleotides match TRBD1. Germline CDR1 reads SGHNT; CDR2 reads YYREEE (reference sequence). V lost 4 bases, J lost 5 bases, and 10 bases stayed unmatched. The CDR3 is made up of 15 amino acids. The CDR3 region has the DNA TGTGCCAGCAGCCCTGATCCGGGACAGGGCCACGAGCAGTACTTC. Encoded protein: CASSPDPGQGHEQYF.

The CDR3 DNA is TGTGCCAGCAGCTTTACATCCGGGACAGGGAATGAAAAACTGTTTTTT. Its protein is CASSFTSGTGNEKLFF. The chain employs TRBV5-8 and TRBJ1-4; TRBD1 aligns across 9 bases. V shed 2 bases, J shed 5 bases, and the junction held 7 bases outside the gene matches. Germline V gene sequence: CDR1 SGHTS, CDR2 YDEGEE. The CDR3 contains 16 residues.

The chain employs TRBV18 and TRBJ1-1; 7 bases map to TRBD1. The CDR3 runs to 14 residues. V trimming: 2 bases; J trimming: 4 bases; junction bases outside the gene matches: 4. The germline CDR1 and CDR2 sequences are KGHSH and LQKENI. CDR3 coding DNA: TGTGCCAGCTCACCAACGACAGGGACCACTGAAGCTTTCTTT. This gives the protein CASSPTTGTTEAFF.

The CDR3 bases are TGTGCCAGCAGTGAACAGGGCACTAACTATGGCTACACCTTC. Its translation: CASSEQGTNYGYTF. V gene TRBV2 combines with J gene TRBJ1-2, with D perhaps matching TRBD1 (5 bases). Looked up from germline, CDR1 is SNHLY and CDR2 is FYNNEI. The CDR3 covers 14 residues. V was trimmed by 2 bases and J by 0 bases, leaving 7 bases between them.

The chain has TRBV5-1 and TRBJ2-2; 12 positions match TRBD2. Germline V gene sequence: CDR1 SGHRS, CDR2 YFSETQ. CDR3 size: 16 residues. The trim removed 7 bases at V and 0 bases at J, leaving 4 bases unmatched. CDR3 protein: CASRPSGGANTGELFF. The CDR3 bases are TGCGCCAGCCGGCCTAGCGGGGGGGCGAACACCGGGGAGCTGTTTTTT.